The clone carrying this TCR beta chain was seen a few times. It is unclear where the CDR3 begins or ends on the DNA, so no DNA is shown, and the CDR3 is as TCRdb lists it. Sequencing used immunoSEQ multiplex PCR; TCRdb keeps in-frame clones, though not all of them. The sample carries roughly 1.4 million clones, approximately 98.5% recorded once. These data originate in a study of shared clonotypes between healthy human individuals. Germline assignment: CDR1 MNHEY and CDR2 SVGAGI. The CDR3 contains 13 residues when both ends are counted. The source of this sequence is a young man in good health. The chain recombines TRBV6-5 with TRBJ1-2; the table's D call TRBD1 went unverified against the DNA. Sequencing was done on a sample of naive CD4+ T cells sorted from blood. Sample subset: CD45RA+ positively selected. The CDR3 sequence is CASSSSTGGGYTF.